This TCR beta chain stems from a study of read filtering for tumor transcriptome and immune sequencing. Many counts were recorded for this clonotype. At the time of active disease, bone marrow was collected from every patient. This library used about 400 ng RNA and molecular barcoded adaptors spanning alpha/delta and beta/gamma chains. From the reads, TCRdb called clonotypes with MiXCR, one entry per CDR3 protein. The sample records 35,000 to 40,000 distinct CDR3 sequences, about an eighth being singletons. CDR1 and CDR2 from the germline V gene are SQVTM and ANQGSEA. V gave up 7 bases and J gave up 2 bases; unmatched junction bases: 2. This CDR3 is built from 13 residues.

This chain links TRBV29-1 with TRBJ2-3; 11 positions agree with TRBD2. The origin of this receptor is a donor aged 40 or over with multiple myeloma. The material sequenced was a population of CD138-negative cells sorted from bone marrow. As DNA, the CDR3 is TGCAGCGGTAGCGGGAGGGCCACAGATACGCAGTATTTT. Translation gives CSGSGRATDTQYF.